The clone carrying this T cell receptor beta chain has a count of ten or more. Time point reported: newly diagnosed GD, antithyroid drugs for less than 3 months. PBMCs were the source of the RNA used for TCR sequencing. This entry belongs to a study of regulatory T cells in long-lasting Graves disease. The V and J ends lost 5 bases and 0 bases, in that order; junction bases with no gene match: 5. There are 15 residues in the CDR3. The germline V gene encodes CDR1 SEHNR and CDR2 FQNEAQ (reference sequence). In building TCR beta libraries, iRepertoire HTBI primers were used together with Arm-PCR of CDR3 regions. TCRdb independently ran MiXCR on the multiplex PCR reads; one entry per CDR3 protein. The table includes 450,000 to 600,000 distinct CDR3 sequences, around an eighth detected once. Another study also made use of these data, one on T cells in Graves' hyperthyroidism and ophthalmopathy.

The receptor comes from a man aged 30 to 39 with Graves disease. The chain employs TRBV7-9 and TRBJ1-1; 8 bases are a match to TRBD1. The sample was peripheral blood mononuclear cells (PBMCs), taken at new diagnosis, from a patient treated with antithyroid drugs. CDR3: CASSPRDRMNTEAFF. CDR3 nucleotide sequence: TGTGCCAGCAGCCCACGGGACAGGATGAACACTGAAGCTTTCTTT.